This T cell receptor beta chain was identified during a study of healthy donors' naive CD4 and CD8 T cells. TCR libraries were built from 400 to 650 ng of total RNA by linear amplification. TCRdb reprocessed the reads with MiXCR, giving one entry per CDR3 protein. The sample has about 180,000 distinct CDR3 sequences; about 70% are singletons. Sequenced sample: naive CD4+ and CD8+ T cells sorted from blood, pooled from several donors. This receptor was obtained from a pool of human donors in good health; the sample pools cells from several healthy donors.

This CDR3 is CASSQQGPWSDTQYF. CDR3 in DNA: TGCGCCAGCAGCCAACAGGGTCCGTGGTCAGATACGCAGTATTTT. The chain joins TRBV4-1 to TRBJ2-3; D may be TRBD1 (5 bases). This CDR3 comprises 15 residues. Germline values: CDR1 MGHRA, CDR2 YSYEKL. The V end was cut by 2 bases, the J end by 4 bases, with 13 bases between.